This record looks at one TCR beta chain sequence and its context. The antigen is not known. TCRdb's copy holds only in-frame clones and misses some; the assay was immunoSEQ multiplex PCR. There are fewer than 30,000 clones in the sample; around nine tenths occur only once, and 11% to 15% lies in the top ten. This record comes from a study of T cells in localized non-small cell lung cancer. Trimming took off 11 bases at V and 7 bases at J, with 24 bases between the two ends. The length of the CDR3 is 14 residues. The germline CDR1 and CDR2 sequences are SNHLY and FYNNEI. Whole-study results and caveats: Greater blood T cell density accompanied longer overall survival.

This receptor was taken from a female donor older than 55 with stage II squamous cell lung carcinoma. The chain is built from TRBV2 and TRBJ2-7; possibly TRBD2 for D (7 bases). Sequenced material: peripheral blood, taken before any cancer treatment. CDR3 coding DNA: TGTGCCTCTACCTCTTCGGGCAGGGGAGGGGAGCAGTACTTC. It is translated as CASTSSGRGGEQYF.